This TCR beta chain was sequenced in a study of Graves' ophthalmopathy and Graves' hyperthyroidism. Amplified TCR beta CDR3 regions were obtained using RNA transcripts as template. Second-round multiplex PCR came after first-round RT-PCR with HTBI primers. In TCRdb, the multiplex PCR reads were re-called with MiXCR into one record per CDR3 protein. The sample carries some 160,000 distinct CDR3 sequences, roughly two fifths recorded once. In the case of this clonotype: Its specificity is not known.

Points from the study as a whole: Distinction of ophthalmopathy from stable hyperthyroidism by a 13-signature model reached over 85% sensitivity and 75% to 84% specificity.

J gave up 2 bases and V 0 bases, and 10 bases lay outside the gene matches. Germline assignment: CDR1 LNHNV and CDR2 YYDKDF (reference sequence). This CDR3 is 17 amino acids long. Presentation of ophthalmopathy in the donors involved moderate-to-severe activity, CAS ≥3, NOSPECS ≥4 and a duration under 3 months. Other autoimmune disease, uncontrolled infection, pregnancy and lactation led to exclusion. Diagnosis used clinical symptoms, serum thyroxine, TRAb, thyroid ultrasound and orbital computed tomography. Sequenced: peripheral blood. The rearrangement joins TRBV15 to TRBJ2-7, with 7 nucleotides matching TRBD1. This TCR derives from a man aged 25-45 years with Graves' ophthalmopathy. The CDR3 nucleotides read TGTGCCACCAGCAGAGATGATATGGGACAGACAACCTACGAGCAGTACTTC. This encodes CATSRDDMGQTTYEQYF.